Listed below are T cell receptor beta chains from one sample, sequenced in a study of blood T cell repertoires in COVID-19. Measured with immunoSEQ multiplex PCR; TCRdb has only the in-frame clones, and not every one. The table records 250,000 to 300,000 clones, 89% of them present only once. The specimen was peripheral blood. Every receptor here comes from a woman aged 55-70 years with acute or convalescent COVID-19. Both conserved end residues are part of each CDR3. A D gene is named only where the DNA matches it firmly. Clone sizes are given selectively: once, few, many, or a class where the clone is expanded.

len,d_gene,v_gene,abundance,j_gene,CDR3nt,CDR3aa
15,TRBD2,TRBV10-1,once,TRBJ2-7,TGCGCCAGCAGGAGGGTGGGCCTCGGGGAGGGCGAGCAGTACTTC,CASRRVGLGEGEQYF
15,NA,TRBV6-5,NA,TRBJ2-7,TGTGCCAGCAGTCGCCTGGTAGCGGACCCCTACGAGCAGTACTTC,CASSRLVADPYEQYF
14,NA,TRBV30,NA,TRBJ2-1,TGTGCCTGGAGTGTAGGCGGGGGCCAAGATGAGCAGTTCTTC,CAWSVGGGQDEQFF
13,NA,TRBV4-3,few,TRBJ2-1,TGCGCCAGCAGCCAAGATCTATACAATGAGCAGTTCTTC,CASSQDLYNEQFF
15,TRBD1,TRBV27,NA,TRBJ1-2,TGTGCCAGCAGTTCAGGACAGGGGGCTAACTATGGCTACACCTTC,CASSSGQGANYGYTF
15,TRBD2,TRBV3-1/TRBV3-2,once,TRBJ2-7,TGTGCCAGCAGCGAACCCGGGACTAGCGGGAGAGGGCAGTACTTC,CASSEPGTSGRGQYF
15,NA,TRBV19,NA,TRBJ1-6,TGTGCCAGTATGGGTCTCGCGGTCGTACATTCACCCCTCCACTTT,CASMGLAVVHSPLHF
14,TRBD1,TRBV7-2,NA,TRBJ1-5,TGTGCCAGCAGCGTACAGGGGACGGATCAGCCCCAGCATTTT,CASSVQGTDQPQHF
13,NA,TRBV6-6,NA,TRBJ2-3,TGTGCCAGCACCCCCAGGGGCACAGATACGCAGTATTTT,CASTPRGTDTQYF
14,NA,TRBV7-2,NA,TRBJ1-1,TGTGCCAGCAGCTTGACAGCTATGAACACTGAAGCTTTCTTT,CASSLTAMNTEAFF
15,NA,TRBV7-6,few,TRBJ1-4,TGTGCCAGCAGCATTACGGGACTGCATACTGAAAAACTGTTTTTT,CASSITGLHTEKLFF
14,TRBD1,TRBV2,NA,TRBJ2-7,TGTGCCAGCAGCACAAACAGGGGGCGCGACGAGCAGTACTTC,CASSTNRGRDEQYF
13,NA,TRBV2,NA,TRBJ2-4,TGTGCCAGCAGTGACAGAACCAAAAACATTCAGTACTTC,CASSDRTKNIQYF
13,TRBD2,TRBV2,few,TRBJ2-7,TGTGCCAGCAGCGGGACTAGCGGGGGCGAGCAGTACTTC,CASSGTSGGEQYF
15,NA,TRBV29-1,NA,TRBJ1-4,TGCAGCGTTGAAGGTTTGGGGGGGAACGGTGAAAAACTGTTTTTT,CSVEGLGGNGEKLFF
15,TRBD2,TRBV28,NA,TRBJ2-3,TGTGCCAGCAGTTTTGGTAGCGGGAGGCGGGATACGCAGTATTTT,CASSFGSGRRDTQYF
11,NA,TRBV20-1,NA,TRBJ2-7,TGCAGTGCTAGACAGGCCCACGAGCAGTACTTC,CSARQAHEQYF
17,NA,TRBV11-3,once,TRBJ2-1,TGTGCCAGCAGCCCCAGCCGCGGGGCTAGCTCCTACAATGAGCAGTTCTTC,CASSPSRGASSYNEQFF
17,TRBD1,TRBV29-1,NA,TRBJ2-7,TGCAGCGTTGAAGATCGCGGCAGGGGGAAATATTCCTACGAGCAGTACTTC,CSVEDRGRGKYSYEQYF
15,NA,TRBV7-9,NA,TRBJ2-5,TGTGCCAGCAGCTTAGCGGCAGGGGCGCAGGAGACCCAGTACTTC,CASSLAAGAQETQYF
20,TRBD2,TRBV9,NA,TRBJ2-4,TGTGCCAGCAGCGGACCCCCCGGGACTAGCGGGAGGGTAGCCAAAAACATTCAGTACTTC,CASSGPPGTSGRVAKNIQYF
15,NA,TRBV6-5,once,TRBJ2-1,TGTGCCAGCAGTTATTGGAGGGGAGTGGGTAATGAGCAGTTCTTC,CASSYWRGVGNEQFF
12,NA,TRBV28,once,TRBJ1-2,TGTGCCATCTCGCGGGGCGACTATGGCTACACCTTC,CAISRGDYGYTF
12,TRBD1,TRBV11-3,NA,TRBJ1-1,TGTGCCAGCAGCTTCCGGGACAGTGAAGCTTTCTTT,CASSFRDSEAFF
16,TRBD1,TRBV27,NA,TRBJ2-3,TGTGCCAGCAGTTTGGGGAGACAGGGCTTCACAGATACGCAGTATTTT,CASSLGRQGFTDTQYF
14,TRBD1,TRBV25-1,NA,TRBJ2-5,TGTGCCAGCAGTGGGACAGGGGGTTGGGAGACCCAGTACTTC,CASSGTGGWETQYF
12,NA,TRBV6-5,NA,TRBJ1-6,TGTGCCAGCAGTAACCGGGGTTCACCCCTCCACTTT,CASSNRGSPLHF
13,NA,TRBV4-3,NA,TRBJ1-2,TGCGCCAGCAGCCAAGTTACTTTCTATGGCTACACCTTC,CASSQVTFYGYTF
17,NA,TRBV21-1,NA,TRBJ1-6,TGTGCCAGCAGCAAACGGGACAGGAAGGTTAATAATTCACCCCTCCACTTT,CASSKRDRKVNNSPLHF
15,NA,TRBV6-2/TRBV6-3,NA,TRBJ2-3,TGTGCCAGCAGTGTCATGCGGGTTAGCACAGATACGCAGTATTTT,CASSVMRVSTDTQYF
18,TRBD1,TRBV4-3,NA,TRBJ1-2,TGCGCCAGCAGCCAAGTTAGAGTGAGGACAGGCGGCAATTATGGCTACACCTTC,CASSQVRVRTGGNYGYTF
17,TRBD2,TRBV7-8,NA,TRBJ2-1,TGTGCCAGCAGCTTAGCGTCAAGCGGGGCACACTTCAATGAGCAGTTCTTC,CASSLASSGAHFNEQFF
13,NA,TRBV11-2,NA,TRBJ2-3,TGTGCCAGCAGCTTAGACTTCACAGATACGCAGTATTTT,CASSLDFTDTQYF
15,NA,TRBV6-2/TRBV6-3,NA,TRBJ1-5,TGTGCCAGCAGTGATGGGGCCCTAGACATTCAGCCCCAGCATTTT,CASSDGALDIQPQHF
18,TRBD1,TRBV24-1,NA,TRBJ1-2,TGTGCCACCAGTGATGGAGGGACAGGGGGCGAATATTCCTATGGCTACACCTTC,CATSDGGTGGEYSYGYTF
16,TRBD2,TRBV15,few,TRBJ2-1,TGTGCCACCAGCAGACCGGGACTAGCGGGGGGCAATGAGCAGTTCTTC,CATSRPGLAGGNEQFF
15,TRBD1,TRBV7-9,few,TRBJ1-1,TGTGCCAGCAGTCCAGGGGGCCAGTTTTACACTGAAGCTTTCTTT,CASSPGGQFYTEAFF